The 5 T cell receptor beta chains given below trace back to one sample, sequenced in a study of CD8 T cells in ankylosing spondylitis. Each CDR3 protein is one row after TCRdb ran MiXCR on the 5' RACE reads. The sample holds about 170,000 distinct CDR3 sequences, approximately 20% seen once. Sequencing was carried out using blood, either unsorted or a sorted T cell fraction (not recorded which). Receptor source: a male donor with ankylosing spondylitis or in good health (not recorded which).

The chain links TRBV5-4 to TRBJ1-1; TRBD1 agrees at 7 bases. Germline trimming cut 2 bases from V and 5 bases from J; bases unmatched to any gene: 9. CDR3 length equals 15 residues. Germline-derived CDR1 and CDR2 are SGHNT and YYREEE (reference sequence). CDR3 sequence: CASSFRIRQGTEAFF. In nucleotides, the CDR3 is TGTGCCAGCAGCTTTAGGATTCGACAGGGAACTGAAGCTTTCTTT.

This rearrangement joins TRBV23-1 to TRBJ2-2; no firm D call. TRBV23-1 falls under the ORF class, with uncertain function. V was shortened by 7 bases and J by 1 base, with 13 bases between the two germline ends. The CDR3 runs 15 residues. CDR3 sequence reads: CASKTQRRNTGELFF. DNA of the CDR3: TGCGCCAGCAAGACACAGCGCAGGAACACCGGGGAGCTGTTTTTT.

The genes are TRBV20-1 and TRBJ2-7; perhaps TRBD2 as D (5 bases). The CDR3 runs to 15 residues. V was shortened by 0 bases and J by 6 bases, with 18 bases between the two germline ends. Per the germline V gene, CDR1 is DFQATT and CDR2 is SNEGSKA (reference sequence). The CDR3 nucleotides are TGCAGTGCTAGAGATTGGACCGGAGAGGGTCTCGAGCAGTACTTC. Translated, it gives CSARDWTGEGLEQYF.

This clonotype was detected a few times. The chain employs TRBV29-1 and TRBJ2-2; 7 bases fit TRBD1. The CDR3 has 14 residues. V was clipped by 4 bases and J by 4 bases; unmatched bases: 6. Germline lookup yields CDR1 SQVTM and CDR2 ANQGSEA. The CDR3 protein is CSVVKGASTGELFF. The CDR3 DNA sequence: TGCAGCGTTGTAAAGGGGGCGTCCACCGGGGAGCTGTTTTTT.

The CDR3 loop is CASSLIGGSYNEQFF. As DNA, the CDR3 is TGCGCCAGCAGCTTGATAGGGGGCTCCTACAATGAGCAGTTCTTC. The chain couples TRBV5-1 to TRBJ2-1; maybe TRBD1 (6 bases). Trimming took 1 base from V and 0 from J, leaving 8 bases between them. This CDR3 is 15 amino acids long. Germline values: CDR1 SGHRS, CDR2 YFSETQ.